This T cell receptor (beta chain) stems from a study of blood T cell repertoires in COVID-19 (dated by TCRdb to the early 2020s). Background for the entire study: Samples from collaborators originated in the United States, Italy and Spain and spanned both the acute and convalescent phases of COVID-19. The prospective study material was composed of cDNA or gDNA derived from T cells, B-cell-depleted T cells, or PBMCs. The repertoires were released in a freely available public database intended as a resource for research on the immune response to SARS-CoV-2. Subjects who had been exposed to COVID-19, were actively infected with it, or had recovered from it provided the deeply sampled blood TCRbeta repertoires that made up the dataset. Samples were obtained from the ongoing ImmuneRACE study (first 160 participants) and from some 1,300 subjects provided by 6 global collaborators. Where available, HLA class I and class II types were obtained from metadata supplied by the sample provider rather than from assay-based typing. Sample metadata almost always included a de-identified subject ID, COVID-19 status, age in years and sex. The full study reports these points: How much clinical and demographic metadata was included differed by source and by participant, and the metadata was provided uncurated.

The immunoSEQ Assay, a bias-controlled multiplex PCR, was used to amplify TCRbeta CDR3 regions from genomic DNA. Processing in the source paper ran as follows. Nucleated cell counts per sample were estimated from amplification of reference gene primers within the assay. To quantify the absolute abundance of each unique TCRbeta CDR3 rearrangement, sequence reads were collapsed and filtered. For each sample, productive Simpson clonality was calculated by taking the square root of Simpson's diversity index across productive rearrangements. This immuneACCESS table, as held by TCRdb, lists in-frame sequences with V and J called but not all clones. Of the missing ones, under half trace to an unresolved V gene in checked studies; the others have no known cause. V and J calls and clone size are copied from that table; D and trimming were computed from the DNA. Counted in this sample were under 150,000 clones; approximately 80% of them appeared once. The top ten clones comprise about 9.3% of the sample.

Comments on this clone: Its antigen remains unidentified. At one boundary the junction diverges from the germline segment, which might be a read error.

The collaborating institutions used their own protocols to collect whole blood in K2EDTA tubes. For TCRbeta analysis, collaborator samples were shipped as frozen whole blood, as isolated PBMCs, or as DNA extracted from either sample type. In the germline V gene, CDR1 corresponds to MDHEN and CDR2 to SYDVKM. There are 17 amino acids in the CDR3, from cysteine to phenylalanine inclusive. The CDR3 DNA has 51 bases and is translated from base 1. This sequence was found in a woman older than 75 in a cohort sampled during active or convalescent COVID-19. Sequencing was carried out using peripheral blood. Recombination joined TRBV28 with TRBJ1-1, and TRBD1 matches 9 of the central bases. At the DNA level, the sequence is TGTGCCAGCAGTGCGATCGGGACAGGGAGAATGAAGACTGAAGCTTTCTTT. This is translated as CASSAIGTGRMKTEAFF.